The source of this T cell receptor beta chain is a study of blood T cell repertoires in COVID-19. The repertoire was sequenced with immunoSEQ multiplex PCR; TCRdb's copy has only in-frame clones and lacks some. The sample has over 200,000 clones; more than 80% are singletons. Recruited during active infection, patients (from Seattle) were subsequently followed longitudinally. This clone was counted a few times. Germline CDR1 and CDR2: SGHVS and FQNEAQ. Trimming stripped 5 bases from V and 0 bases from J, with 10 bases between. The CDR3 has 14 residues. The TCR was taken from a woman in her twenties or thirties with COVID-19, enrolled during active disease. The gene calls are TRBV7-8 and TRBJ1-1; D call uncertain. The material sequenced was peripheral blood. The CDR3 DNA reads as TGTGCCAGCAGCAACAGATTACTGAACACTGAAGCTTTCTTT. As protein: CASSNRLLNTEAFF.